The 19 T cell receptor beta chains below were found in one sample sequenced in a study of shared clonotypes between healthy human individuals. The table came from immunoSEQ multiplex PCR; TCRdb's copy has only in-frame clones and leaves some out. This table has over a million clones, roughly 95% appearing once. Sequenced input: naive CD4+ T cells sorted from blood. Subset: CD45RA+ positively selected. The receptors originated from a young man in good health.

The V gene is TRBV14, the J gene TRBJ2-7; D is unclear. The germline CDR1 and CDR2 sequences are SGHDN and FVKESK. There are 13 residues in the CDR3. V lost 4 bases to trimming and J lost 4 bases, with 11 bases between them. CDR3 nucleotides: TGTGCCAGCAGCCTCGGGCGGCGGTACGAGCAGTACTTC. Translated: CASSLGRRYEQYF.

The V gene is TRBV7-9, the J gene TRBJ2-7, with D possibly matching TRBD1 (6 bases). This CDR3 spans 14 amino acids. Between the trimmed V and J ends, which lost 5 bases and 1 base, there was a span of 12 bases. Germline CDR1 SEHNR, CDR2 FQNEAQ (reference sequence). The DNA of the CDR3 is TGTGCCAGCAGCCACCGGGACACGTCCTACGAGCAGTACTTC. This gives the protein CASSHRDTSYEQYF.

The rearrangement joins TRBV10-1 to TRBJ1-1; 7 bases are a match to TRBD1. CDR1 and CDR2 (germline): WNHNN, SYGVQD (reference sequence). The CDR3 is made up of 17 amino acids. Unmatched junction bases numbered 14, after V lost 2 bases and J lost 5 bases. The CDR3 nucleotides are TGCGCCAGCAGTGAGACGGACAGGAGGTGGGCCGGTACTGAAGCTTTCTTT. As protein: CASSETDRRWAGTEAFF.

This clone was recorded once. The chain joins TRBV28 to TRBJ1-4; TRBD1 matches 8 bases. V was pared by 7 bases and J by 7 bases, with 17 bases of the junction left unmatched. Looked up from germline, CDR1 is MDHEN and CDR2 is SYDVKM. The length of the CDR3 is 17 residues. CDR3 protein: CASNEGQGIPGGEKLFF. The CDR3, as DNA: TGTGCCAGCAACGAAGGACAGGGCATCCCAGGGGGTGAAAAACTGTTTTTT. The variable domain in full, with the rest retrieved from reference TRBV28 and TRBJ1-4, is DVKVTQSSRYLVKRTGEKVFLECVQDMDHENMFWYRQDPGLGLRLIYFSYDVKMKEKGDIPEGYSVSREKKERFSLILESASTNQTSMYLCASNEGQGIPGGEKLFFGSGTQLSVL.

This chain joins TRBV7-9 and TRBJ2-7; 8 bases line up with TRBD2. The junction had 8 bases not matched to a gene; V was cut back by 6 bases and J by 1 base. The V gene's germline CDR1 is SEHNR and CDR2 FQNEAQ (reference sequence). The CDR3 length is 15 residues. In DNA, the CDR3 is TGTGCCAGCAGACACACTAGCGGAACTTCCTACGAGCAGTACTTC. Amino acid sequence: CASRHTSGTSYEQYF. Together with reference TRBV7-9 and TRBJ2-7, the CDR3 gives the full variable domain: DTGVSQNPRHKITKRGQNVTFRCDPISEHNRLYWYRQTLGQGPEFLTYFQNEAQLEKSRLLSDRFSAERPKGSFSTLEIQRTEQGDSAMYLCASRHTSGTSYEQYFGPGTRLTVT.

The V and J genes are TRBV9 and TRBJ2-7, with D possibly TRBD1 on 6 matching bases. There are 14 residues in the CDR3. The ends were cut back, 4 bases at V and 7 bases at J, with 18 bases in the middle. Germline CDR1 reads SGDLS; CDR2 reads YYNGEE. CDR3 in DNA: TGTGCCAGCAGCCCTGACTCAAGGGGGTGGGAGCAGTACTTC. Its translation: CASSPDSRGWEQYF.

The CDR3 sequence is CATSRDSTGGIIEQFF. The CDR3 DNA reads as TGTGCCACCAGCAGAGATTCGACAGGGGGGATAATTGAGCAGTTCTTC. The chain carries TRBV15 and TRBJ2-1, with 9 nucleotides matching TRBD1. The CDR3 is 16 amino acids. V lost 0 bases and J lost 9; bases outside the gene matches: 9. From germline, CDR1 is LNHNV and CDR2 YYDKDF (reference sequence).

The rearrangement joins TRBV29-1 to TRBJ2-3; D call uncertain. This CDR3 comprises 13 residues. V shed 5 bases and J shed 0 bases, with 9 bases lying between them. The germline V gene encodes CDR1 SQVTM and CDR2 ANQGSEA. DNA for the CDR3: TGCAGCGTTAAGCAATCTAGCACAGATACGCAGTATTTT. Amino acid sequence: CSVKQSSTDTQYF.

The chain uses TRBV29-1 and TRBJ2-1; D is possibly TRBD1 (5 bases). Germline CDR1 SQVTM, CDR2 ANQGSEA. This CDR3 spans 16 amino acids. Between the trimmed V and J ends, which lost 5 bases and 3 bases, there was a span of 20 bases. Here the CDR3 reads CSVTTQRGRFYNEQFF. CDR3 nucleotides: TGCAGCGTTACCACCCAAAGGGGTCGGTTCTACAATGAGCAGTTCTTC.

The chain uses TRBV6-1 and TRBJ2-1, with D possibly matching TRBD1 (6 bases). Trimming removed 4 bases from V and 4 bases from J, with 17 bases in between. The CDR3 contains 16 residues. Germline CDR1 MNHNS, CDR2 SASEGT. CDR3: CASSAYDRSLYNEQFF. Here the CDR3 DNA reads TGTGCCAGCAGTGCATATGACAGGAGCCTATACAATGAGCAGTTCTTC.

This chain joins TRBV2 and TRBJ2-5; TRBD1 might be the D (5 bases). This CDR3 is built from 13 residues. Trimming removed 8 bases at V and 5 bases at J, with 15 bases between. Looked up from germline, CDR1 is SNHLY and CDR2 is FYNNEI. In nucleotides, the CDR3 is TGTGCCAGCGGTCAGGGTTTGGCGGAGACCCAGTACTTC. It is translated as CASGQGLAETQYF.

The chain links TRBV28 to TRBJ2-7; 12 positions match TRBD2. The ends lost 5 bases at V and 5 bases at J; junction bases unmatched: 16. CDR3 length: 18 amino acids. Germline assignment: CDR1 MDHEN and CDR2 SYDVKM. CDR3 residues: CASSGKTSGSGTFDEQYF. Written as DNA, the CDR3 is TGTGCCAGCAGTGGAAAGACTAGCGGGAGCGGTACGTTCGACGAGCAGTACTTC.

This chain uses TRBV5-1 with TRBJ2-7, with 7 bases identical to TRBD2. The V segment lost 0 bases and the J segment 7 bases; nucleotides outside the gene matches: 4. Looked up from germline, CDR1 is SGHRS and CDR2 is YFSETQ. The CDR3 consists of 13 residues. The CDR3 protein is CASSLVLAAEQYF. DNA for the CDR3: TGCGCCAGCAGCTTGGTTCTAGCGGCTGAGCAGTACTTC.

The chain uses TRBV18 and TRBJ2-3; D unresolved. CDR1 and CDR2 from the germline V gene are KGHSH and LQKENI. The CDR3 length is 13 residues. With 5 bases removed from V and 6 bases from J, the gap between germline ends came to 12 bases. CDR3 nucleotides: TGTGCCAGCTCAAATCTTTTTGAGGATACGCAGTATTTT. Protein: CASSNLFEDTQYF.

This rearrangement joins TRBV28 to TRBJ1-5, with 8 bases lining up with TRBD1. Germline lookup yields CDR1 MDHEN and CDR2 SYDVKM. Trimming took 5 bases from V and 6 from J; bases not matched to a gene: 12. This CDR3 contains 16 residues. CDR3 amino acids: CASSPWGGQGAQPQHF. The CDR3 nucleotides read TGTGCCAGCAGTCCGTGGGGGGGGCAGGGGGCTCAGCCCCAGCATTTT.

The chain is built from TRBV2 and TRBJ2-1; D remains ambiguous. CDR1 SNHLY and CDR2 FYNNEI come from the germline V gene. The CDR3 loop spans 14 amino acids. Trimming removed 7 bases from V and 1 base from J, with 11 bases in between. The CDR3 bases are TGTGCCAGCACGTCAAGGTCATCCTACAATGAGCAGTTCTTC. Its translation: CASTSRSSYNEQFF.

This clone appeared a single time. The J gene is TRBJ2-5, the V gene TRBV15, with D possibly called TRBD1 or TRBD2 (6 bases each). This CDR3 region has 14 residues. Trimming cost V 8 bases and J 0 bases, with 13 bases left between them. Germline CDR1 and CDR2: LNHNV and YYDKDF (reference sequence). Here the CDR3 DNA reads TGTGCCACCTCTATGGGGGGCTACCAAGAGACCCAGTACTTC. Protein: CATSMGGYQETQYF. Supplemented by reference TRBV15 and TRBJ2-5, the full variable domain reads DAMVIQNPRYQVTQFGKPVTLSCSQTLNHNVMYWYQQKSSQAPKLLFHYYDKDFNNEADTPDNFQSRRPNTSFCFLDIRSPGLGDTAMYLCATSMGGYQETQYFGPGTRLLVL.

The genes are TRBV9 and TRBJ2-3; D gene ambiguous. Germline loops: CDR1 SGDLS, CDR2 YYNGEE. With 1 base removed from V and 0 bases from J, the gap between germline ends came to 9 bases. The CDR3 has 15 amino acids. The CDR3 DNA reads TGTGCCAGCAGCGTATTTAGCCCTAGCACAGATACGCAGTATTTT. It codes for CASSVFSPSTDTQYF.

In nucleotides, the CDR3 is TGTGCCAGCAGTGGGACTCTATACGGGGAGCTGTTTTTT. This gives the protein CASSGTLYGELFF. The chain has TRBV2 and TRBJ2-2, with D possibly matching TRBD2 (5 bases). The V end was cut by 4 bases, the J end by 7 bases, with 10 bases between. This CDR3 spans 13 amino acids. The germline CDR1 and CDR2 sequences are SNHLY and FYNNEI. The entire variable domain, with the rest obtained from reference TRBV2 and TRBJ2-2, is as follows: EPEVTQTPSHQVTQMGQEVILRCVPISNHLYFYWYRQILGQKVEFLVSFYNNEISEKSEIFDDQFSVERPDGSNFTLKIRSTKLEDSAMYFCASSGTLYGELFFGEGSRLTVL.